Listed below are T cell receptor beta chains from one sample, sequenced in a study of OX40 agonist ivuxolimab in advanced cancers. Some clones are missing from TCRdb's copy, which holds only in-frame ones; the method was immunoSEQ multiplex PCR. The sample lists tens of thousands of clones; 80% to 90% were seen once. The material sequenced was CD4+ or CD8+ T cells sorted from blood, taken in a trial of the OX40 agonist ivuxolimab. The receptor set was obtained from an adult with an advanced solid tumor such as melanoma, head and neck, liver or kidney cancer. The CDR3 runs from the conserved cysteine through the conserved F or W. The D gene is left open where the match is weak. A row's size may be missing; if present it is once, few, many or a size class.

J | D | V | size | DNA | CDR3
TRBJ2-1 | TRBD1 | TRBV7-8 | NA | TGTGCCAGCAGCCCGAGACCGGGACAGGGGACCGGGGGGTTCTTC | CASSPRPGQGTGGFF
TRBJ2-5 | TRBD1 | TRBV29-1 | NA | TGCAGCGTACAGGGGGCGCTCGGAGAGACCCAGTACTTC | CSVQGALGETQYF
TRBJ2-6 | TRBD1 | TRBV28 | NA | TGTGCCAGCAGTTTGTGGGGACAGGGGAGCTCTGGGGCCAACGTCCTGACTTTC | CASSLWGQGSSGANVLTF
TRBJ2-1 | TRBD2 | TRBV28 | NA | TGTGCCAGCAGTTTACGGCTAGCGGGAGATATGGTGAATGAGCAGTTCTTC | CASSLRLAGDMVNEQFF
TRBJ1-5 | NA | TRBV6-6 | NA | TGTGCCAGCAGTTACGCAGGGTCGGGCAATCAGCCCCAGCATTTT | CASSYAGSGNQPQHF
TRBJ2-4 | NA | TRBV28 | NA | TGTGCCAGCGAGGACGGAGCCAAAAACATTCAGTACTTC | CASEDGAKNIQYF
TRBJ1-5 | NA | TRBV30 | NA | TGTGCCTGGAGTGTAGGAGGGGGGCGCAATCAGCCCCAGCATTTT | CAWSVGGGRNQPQHF
TRBJ1-5 | TRBD1 | TRBV18 | NA | TGTGCCAGCTCACCGTCAGGGGGCGGACTGAGCAATCAGCCCCAGCATTTT | CASSPSGGGLSNQPQHF
TRBJ2-7 | TRBD2 | TRBV30 | NA | TGTGCCTGGAGTCCTAAGGGTCCTAGCGGGATTCACGAGCAGTACTTC | CAWSPKGPSGIHEQYF
TRBJ1-2 | TRBD1 | TRBV2 | few | TGTGCCAGCAGCCTACAGGGGTTGGGCTATGGCTACACCTTC | CASSLQGLGYGYTF
TRBJ1-4 | NA | TRBV30 | NA | TGTGCCTGGAGTGCCGGGGGGCGGGTTGAAAAACTGTTTTTT | CAWSAGGRVEKLFF
TRBJ2-1 | NA | TRBV11-2 | NA | TGTGCCAGCAGCTTAATGTTGGCGCGGTACAATGAGCAGTTCTTC | CASSLMLARYNEQFF
TRBJ1-1 | NA | TRBV6-4 | NA | TGTGCCAGCCGAAGTGGAGATAGGGTCTCTGAAGCTTTCTTT | CASRSGDRVSEAFF
TRBJ2-7 | TRBD2 | TRBV7-8 | NA | TGTGCCACCATTCGGACTAGCGGTACCTACGAGCAGTACTTC | CATIRTSGTYEQYF
TRBJ1-5 | TRBD1 | TRBV6-5 | NA | TGTGCCAGCAGTTACCGAGCAGGGGGCTATCAGCCCCAGCATTTT | CASSYRAGGYQPQHF
TRBJ1-4 | NA | TRBV5-8 | NA | TGTGCCAGCAGCTTGAGTGGGAGTGAAAAACTGTTTTTT | CASSLSGSEKLFF
TRBJ1-2 | NA | TRBV4-1 | NA | TGCGCCAGCAGCCAAGGGGTCTGGGTTGGGAGGGGCACTTATGGCTACACCTTC | CASSQGVWVGRGTYGYTF
TRBJ1-1 | NA | TRBV19 | once | TGTGCCAGTAGTCTCTGGGGGAGGGACACTGAAGCTTTCTTT | CASSLWGRDTEAFF
TRBJ2-5 | TRBD2 | TRBV28 | NA | TGTGCCAGCAGTATCGGACGGACTAGCGGGGGCCAAGAGACCCAGTACTTC | CASSIGRTSGGQETQYF
TRBJ1-1 | TRBD1 | TRBV27 | NA | TGTGCCAGCAGTCTCAACAGGGGGGGCACTGAAGCTTTCTTT | CASSLNRGGTEAFF
TRBJ2-1 | TRBD2 | TRBV5-1 | NA | TGCGCCAGCAGCCCTACTAGCGGGAGTAGGAATGAGCAGTTCTTC | CASSPTSGSRNEQFF
TRBJ2-5 | NA | TRBV5-1 | NA | TGCGCCAGCAGCTTGCCACCCCCCCGATCCCAAGAGACCCAGTACTTC | CASSLPPPRSQETQYF
TRBJ1-5 | NA | TRBV29-1 | once | TGCAGCGTCCAGGCGGGTTTCAATCAGCCCCAGCATTTT | CSVQAGFNQPQHF
TRBJ2-7 | NA | TRBV11-2 | NA | TGTGCCAGCAGCTTAGGAGCCGGTCCCTACGAGCAGTACTTC | CASSLGAGPYEQYF
TRBJ1-5 | TRBD1 | TRBV30 | NA | TGTGCCTGGACAGGGGGCGGAGGACAGCCCCAGCATTTT | CAWTGGGGQPQHF
TRBJ2-7 | TRBD1 | TRBV28 | NA | TGTGCCAGCAGTTTCCCCGGGACAGGGTATTGGTACGAGCAGTACTTC | CASSFPGTGYWYEQYF
TRBJ2-1 | NA | TRBV11-1 | NA | TGTGCCAGCAGCTACTCCGGAGACACGCAGTTCTTC | CASSYSGDTQFF
TRBJ2-2 | NA | TRBV6-1 | NA | TGTGCCAGCCTAGGACGGTCGAACACCGGGGAGCTGTTTTTT | CASLGRSNTGELFF
TRBJ1-1 | NA | TRBV5-4 | NA | TGTGCCAGCAGCCCCTATCGGGTGGACACTGAAGCTTTCTTT | CASSPYRVDTEAFF
TRBJ1-1 | NA | TRBV7-2 | NA | TGTGCCAGCAGCTTACTCCAGCGCCCTGGGGGGCTGGCTTTCTTT | CASSLLQRPGGLAFF
TRBJ1-2 | TRBD1 | TRBV7-9 | NA | TGTGCCAGCAGCCCTCACGAGGGGGCCTATGGCTACACCTTC | CASSPHEGAYGYTF
TRBJ2-6 | NA | TRBV19 | NA | TGTGCCAGTAGTACCGGGACTGGGGCCAACGTCCTGACTTTC | CASSTGTGANVLTF
TRBJ1-5 | NA | TRBV5-8 | NA | TGTGCCAGCAGCTTGGGCCCCAATCAGCCCCAGCATTTT | CASSLGPNQPQHF
TRBJ2-7 | NA | TRBV27 | NA | TGTGCCAGCAGTTTATGGGGGAGTTACGAGCAGTACTTC | CASSLWGSYEQYF
TRBJ1-5 | NA | TRBV6-5 | NA | TGTGCCAGCAGTTACTCGAGGGTTCACAATCAGCCCCAGCATTTT | CASSYSRVHNQPQHF
TRBJ2-2 | NA | TRBV25-1 | NA | TGTGCCAGCACCGCGAACACCGGGGAGCTGTTTTTT | CASTANTGELFF
TRBJ1-2 | NA | TRBV5-4 | once | TGTGCCAGCAGGACCGACCCGGGACTGGATAACTATGGCTACACCTTC | CASRTDPGLDNYGYTF
TRBJ2-7 | NA | TRBV5-8 | NA | TGTGCCAGCAGCTTGGGACTAGGTGTCTATGGAGGGCAGTACTTC | CASSLGLGVYGGQYF
TRBJ2-1 | NA | TRBV10-1 | NA | TGCGCCAGCAGTCAAAGAAGGGACGGCGATGAGCAGTTCTTC | CASSQRRDGDEQFF
TRBJ2-1 | TRBD2 | TRBV5-8 | NA | TGTGCCAGCAGCAGGACTAGCGGGAGGTTCGGGATGGGGGAGCAGTTCTTC | CASSRTSGRFGMGEQFF